The rows below give T cell receptor beta chains drawn from one sample of a study of T cell repertoires in cytomegalovirus infection. TCRdb recomputed calls from the reads with MiXCR, one row per CDR3 protein. The top ten hold roughly 25% of the sample, which has 160,000 or so distinct CDR3 sequences, approximately 21% seen once. Their cognate antigens are unknown. The sample consisted of CD8+ T cells from cultured PBMCs, taken from culture after CMV antigen stimulation. The receptor source for this set is a human donor in good health (CMV status not recorded). Some clones in this sample may be carry-over from other donors' samples. The CDR3 runs from the conserved cysteine through the conserved F or W. The order of the fields is D gene, V gene, J gene, clone size, CDR3 protein, CDR3 DNA. D genes are given only for firm matches. Clone size is given for some rows only: seen once, a few or many times, or a class if the clone is expanded.

.	TRBV20-1	TRBJ2-2	.	CSASSSAGLNTGELFF	TGCAGTGCTAGTTCTTCGGCCGGACTGAACACCGGGGAGCTGTTTTTT
.	TRBV7-8	TRBJ1-1	.	CASSFTGNWDTEAFF	TGTGCCAGCAGCTTTACAGGGAACTGGGACACTGAAGCTTTCTTT
.	TRBV6-5	TRBJ1-2	.	CASSYQGGGYTF	TGTGCCAGCAGTTACCAGGGAGGCGGCTACACCTTC
TRBD1	TRBV27	TRBJ1-5	few	CASRNRGNGNQPQHF	TGTGCCAGCAGGAACAGGGGTAATGGCAATCAGCCCCAGCATTTT
TRBD1	TRBV2	TRBJ2-3	many	CASSEDALGQGRIDTQYF	TGTGCCAGCAGTGAAGATGCCCTCGGACAGGGAAGGATAGATACGCAGTATTTT
.	TRBV7-9	TRBJ2-3	.	CASSPRDFGTQYF	TGTGCCAGCAGCCCCCGGGACTTTGGCACGCAGTATTTT
TRBD1	TRBV7-9	TRBJ1-4	.	CASSILDRAREKLFF	TGTGCCAGCAGCATTCTTGACAGGGCGCGCGAAAAACTGTTTTTT
.	TRBV7-9	TRBJ1-5	.	CASADGGFGNQPQHF	TGTGCCAGCGCCGATGGGGGGTTCGGCAATCAGCCCCAGCATTTT
.	TRBV27	TRBJ1-1	.	CASSPLFEGRNTEAFF	TGTGCCAGCAGTCCTTTATTCGAGGGGAGGAACACTGAAGCTTTCTTT
.	TRBV7-9	TRBJ1-1	few	CASSWGINTEAFF	TGTGCCAGCAGCTGGGGCATAAACACTGAAGCTTTCTTT
TRBD1	TRBV6-1	TRBJ1-2	.	CASSTTGFFYGYTF	TGTGCCAGCAGCACGACAGGGTTTTTCTATGGCTACACCTTC
TRBD1	TRBV6-5	TRBJ2-2	few	CASSYSNRGHGELFF	TGTGCCAGCAGTTACTCGAACAGGGGGCACGGGGAGCTGTTTTTT
.	TRBV4-3	TRBJ2-1	.	CASSLNQGRNEQFF	TGCGCCAGCAGCCTTAATCAAGGTCGGAATGAGCAGTTCTTC
TRBD1	TRBV11-3	TRBJ2-1	.	CASSLVPSGTGRYNEQFF	TGTGCCAGCAGCTTAGTGCCCTCCGGGACAGGGCGATACAATGAGCAGTTCTTC
TRBD2	TRBV7-2	TRBJ2-5	.	CASSPSGAGETQYF	TGTGCCAGCAGCCCTAGCGGGGCGGGAGAGACCCAGTACTTC
.	TRBV7-9	TRBJ2-7	.	CASSSSQGHTYEQYF	TGTGCCAGCAGCTCTTCTCAAGGGCATACCTACGAGCAGTACTTC
TRBD2	TRBV20-1	TRBJ2-5	.	CSARGPGLAWETQYF	TGCAGTGCTAGAGGACCGGGACTAGCGTGGGAGACCCAGTACTTC
.	TRBV19	TRBJ1-2	.	CASSDRTVFRYGYTF	TGTGCCAGTAGTGATAGGACAGTCTTCCGGTATGGCTACACCTTC
.	TRBV12-3/TRBV12-4	TRBJ1-1	.	CASSPNMQRVNTEAFF	TGTGCCAGCAGTCCCAACATGCAGAGAGTGAACACTGAAGCTTTCTTT
.	TRBV10-3	TRBJ2-7	few	CAISGGGHGTSTYEQYF	TGTGCCATCAGTGGGGGGGGGCACGGGACTTCCACCTACGAGCAGTACTTC
TRBD1	TRBV7-8	TRBJ1-6	.	CASSQNRGINSPLHF	TGTGCCAGCAGCCAAAACAGGGGGATTAATTCACCCCTCCACTTT
.	TRBV7-2	TRBJ1-5	few	CASTNGPGLSNQPQHF	TGTGCCAGCACCAATGGTCCGGGTCTTAGCAATCAGCCCCAGCATTTT
.	TRBV7-2	TRBJ2-7	few	CASSLGASEQYF	TGTGCCAGCAGCTTAGGGGCTTCGGAGCAGTACTTC
.	TRBV9	TRBJ2-1	few	CASSAQTGSSYNEQFF	TGTGCCAGCAGCGCCCAAACAGGGAGCTCCTACAATGAGCAGTTCTTC
TRBD1	TRBV19	TRBJ1-1	.	CATQPRDRRPANTEAFF	TGTGCCACCCAGCCTCGGGACAGGCGACCGGCGAACACTGAAGCTTTCTTT
.	TRBV7-9	TRBJ2-5	few	CASSLGIGRVGETQYF	TGTGCCAGCAGCTTAGGAATCGGCAGGGTCGGAGAGACCCAGTACTTC
.	TRBV29-1	TRBJ1-2	few	CSVGVANYGYTF	TGCAGCGTCGGGGTCGCCAACTATGGCTACACCTTC
.	TRBV28	TRBJ2-7	.	CASSDLNYEQYF	TGTGCCAGCAGTGACTTGAACTACGAGCAGTACTTC
.	TRBV7-2	TRBJ1-2	few	CASSSSSSGGYTF	TGTGCCAGCAGCTCATCCAGTTCGGGAGGCTACACCTTC
.	TRBV12-3/TRBV12-4	TRBJ1-5	few	CASSDLTGHSNQPQHF	TGTGCCAGCAGTGACCTGACAGGCCATAGCAATCAGCCCCAGCATTTT
.	TRBV4-2	TRBJ1-5	few	CASSQDAPKPQHF	TGTGCCAGCAGCCAGGACGCCCCCAAGCCCCAGCATTTT
.	TRBV6-5	TRBJ2-1	.	CASSLGQSNEQFF	TGTGCCAGCAGCCTCGGCCAGAGCAATGAGCAGTTCTTC
TRBD2	TRBV28	TRBJ2-1	few	CASSLTGTSAEQFF	TGTGCCAGCAGCCTCACCGGGACTAGCGCTGAGCAGTTCTTC
TRBD1	TRBV7-2	TRBJ1-2	few	CASSHLQGADYTF	TGTGCCAGCAGCCATCTCCAGGGGGCTGACTACACCTTC
.	TRBV11-2	TRBJ2-2	once	CASSLFDRDYSNTGELFF	TGTGCCAGCAGCCTCTTCGACAGGGACTACTCCAACACCGGGGAGCTGTTTTTT
TRBD2	TRBV12-3/TRBV12-4	TRBJ2-7	.	CASRPGLAPYEQYF	TGTGCCAGCAGACCGGGACTAGCTCCCTACGAGCAGTACTTC
.	TRBV5-4	TRBJ2-7	.	CASSPADRSSYEQYF	TGTGCCAGCAGCCCGGCAGACAGGAGTTCCTACGAGCAGTACTTC
.	TRBV7-9	TRBJ1-5	.	CASSPAAGWNQPQHF	TGTGCCAGCAGCCCCGCGGCAGGGTGGAATCAGCCCCAGCATTTT
.	TRBV7-9	TRBJ2-7	few	CASSFRGGGEQYF	TGTGCCAGCAGCTTTAGGGGTGGTGGCGAGCAGTACTTC
.	TRBV6-1	TRBJ2-7	.	CASSQDRSAYEQYF	TGTGCCAGCAGTCAGGACAGATCCGCCTACGAGCAGTACTTC
.	TRBV6-1	TRBJ2-1	few	CASTLPVSSYNEQFF	TGTGCCAGCACCTTGCCAGTAAGCTCCTACAATGAGCAGTTCTTC
TRBD1	TRBV5-1	TRBJ2-1	few	CASSLRQGYYNEQFF	TGCGCCAGCAGCCTGAGACAGGGTTACTACAATGAGCAGTTCTTC
.	TRBV30	TRBJ2-3	few	CAWGRLSTDTQYF	TGTGCCTGGGGACGCCTTAGCACAGATACGCAGTATTTT
TRBD1	TRBV7-6	TRBJ1-1	.	CASSLETGTVNTEAFF	TGTGCCAGCAGCTTGGAGACAGGGACGGTGAACACTGAAGCTTTCTTT
TRBD2	TRBV7-9	TRBJ2-5	.	CASSLEASGGQETQYF	TGTGCCAGCAGCTTAGAGGCTAGCGGGGGGCAAGAGACCCAGTACTTC
TRBD1	TRBV7-2	TRBJ1-3	.	CASSLRQGGYLGNTIYF	TGTGCCAGCAGCCTACGACAGGGTGGATATTTAGGAAACACCATATATTTT
.	TRBV7-9	TRBJ1-5	medium-sized	CASSAAGNGQPQHF	TGTGCCAGCAGCGCAGCGGGGAATGGACAGCCCCAGCATTTT
TRBD1	TRBV7-2	TRBJ1-2	.	CASSTFDRGRYYGYTF	TGTGCCAGCAGCACCTTTGACAGGGGGCGGTACTATGGCTACACCTTC
TRBD2	TRBV7-2	TRBJ2-5	few	CASSGLAGTQETQYF	TGTGCCAGCAGCGGACTAGCGGGGACCCAAGAGACCCAGTACTTC
TRBD1	TRBV4-1	TRBJ1-6	.	CASSSQTGGYSPLHF	TGCGCCAGCAGCTCCCAGACAGGGGGATATTCACCCCTCCACTTT
TRBD1	TRBV7-9	TRBJ1-2	many	CASSSWDRIREKGYTF	TGTGCCAGCAGCTCCTGGGACAGGATACGGGAAAAGGGCTACACCTTC
TRBD2	TRBV6-2/TRBV6-3	TRBJ2-1	.	CASSYRLAGVPEQFF	TGTGCCAGCAGTTACCGGCTAGCGGGGGTCCCTGAGCAGTTCTTC
.	TRBV6-6	TRBJ2-1	few	CASSPGTALDEQFF	TGTGCCAGCAGTCCCGGGACGGCTCTCGATGAGCAGTTCTTC
TRBD1	TRBV5-1	TRBJ2-3	many	CASSSGQGVDTQYF	TGCGCCAGCAGCTCGGGACAGGGGGTTGATACGCAGTATTTT
TRBD1	TRBV6-2/TRBV6-3	TRBJ2-7	.	CASSSLDRAVYEQYF	TGTGCCAGCAGTTCCCTCGACAGGGCCGTATACGAGCAGTACTTC